The clone carrying this TCR beta chain has only a few counts. Unique molecular identifiers were used in preparing the TCRbeta library. TCRdb used MiXCR to reprocess the PCR reads, holding one entry per CDR3 protein. The data show some 830,000 distinct CDR3 sequences, about 15% seen once. This CDR3 has 18 residues. Germline-derived CDR1 and CDR2 are MNHEY and SVGAGI. Between the trimmed V and J ends, which lost 4 bases and 0 bases, there was a span of 21 bases. This sample stems from a study of T-cell reconstitution after alpha-beta-depleted transplantation in children. The clonotype comes from a male patient between 10 and 17 years old who had a stem cell transplant for acute lymphoblastic leukemia, so the T cells may come from the graft donor. This chain uses TRBV6-5 with TRBJ1-1; D is undetermined. Sample: PBMCs, mostly from graft donor cells, taken 360 days after TCRalphabeta/CD19-depleted stem cell transplant. The DNA for the CDR3 is TGTGCCAGCAGTTTCCTGCTGCCCACCGGTAACCTGAACACTGAAGCTTTCTTT. This gives the protein CASSFLLPTGNLNTEAFF.